The next 5 T cell receptor beta chains were all read from a single sample in a study of PD-1 blockade in classical Hodgkin lymphoma (TCRdb year 2020). The receptor library was made with the immunoSEQ multiplex PCR assay. The source is immuneACCESS, and TCRdb retained only in-frame sequences with V and J called. Part of the clones is not carried over; for the studies checked, unresolved V genes explain less than half of this, and the remainder is unexplained. This sample has tens of thousands of clones in its table, and roughly 80% of those were observed once. About 12% of the sample is taken by the ten largest. The time point label here, explained by the study, means: cycle 4 day 1 (C4D1), after 5 to 7 weeks of nivolumab. Relapse after autologous stem cell transplantation had occurred in all trial patients, and cohorts A, B and C were distinguished by prior brentuximab vedotin exposure. Specimen: peripheral blood mononuclear cells (PBMCs), collected before the fourth cycle of nivolumab. The receptors were gathered from a human donor with classical Hodgkin lymphoma.

This clone has just one count. The chain links TRBV5-1 to TRBJ1-5; 7 bases line up with TRBD1. The CDR3 has 15 amino acids. V dropped 3 bases and J dropped 5; count of bases not matched to a gene: 8. Germline V CDR1 and CDR2: SGHRS, YFSETQ. The CDR3 sequence: CASSWDSAPYQPQHF. The CDR3 nucleotides read TGCGCCAGCAGCTGGGACAGTGCCCCTTATCAGCCCCAGCATTTT. The variable domain in full, with the rest retrieved from reference TRBV5-1 and TRBJ1-5, is KAGVTQTPRYLIKTRGQQVTLSCSPISGHRSVSWYQQTPGQGLQFLFEYFSETQRNKGNFPGRFSGRQFSNSRSEMNVSTLELGDSALYLCASSWDSAPYQPQHFGDGTRLSIL.

This clone was counted only a few times. This sequence joins TRBV28 and TRBJ2-3; D is unresolved. This CDR3 has 15 residues. Germline CDR1 MDHEN, CDR2 SYDVKM. V was shortened by 3 bases and J by 2 bases, with 12 bases between the two germline ends. For the CDR3, the DNA is TGTGCCAGCAGTTTTCCTTCTAGTCTCACAGATACGCAGTATTTT. Its protein is CASSFPSSLTDTQYF. The full variable domain, its missing parts supplied by reference TRBV28 and TRBJ2-3, is DVKVTQSSRYLVKRTGEKVFLECVQDMDHENMFWYRQDPGLGLRLIYFSYDVKMKEKGDIPEGYSVSREKKERFSLILESASTNQTSMYLCASSFPSSLTDTQYFGPGTRLTVL.

V gene TRBV28 combines with J gene TRBJ1-2; the D is unclear. CDR1 MDHEN and CDR2 SYDVKM come from the germline V gene. V dropped 3 bases and J dropped 3 bases, with 8 bases sitting between them. The CDR3 has 13 amino acids. This CDR3 is CASSFLTDYGYTF. DNA for the CDR3: TGTGCCAGCAGTTTCCTAACGGACTATGGCTACACCTTC.

This chain links TRBV5-1 with TRBJ2-3; 7 nucleotides match TRBD1. This CDR3 has 16 residues. Germline lookup yields CDR1 SGHRS and CDR2 YFSETQ. With 0 bases clipped from V and 3 bases from J, the junction kept 7 bases outside the gene matches. CDR3 region: CASSLESGGITDTQYF. The CDR3 DNA reads TGCGCCAGCAGCTTGGAGTCAGGGGGTATTACAGATACGCAGTATTTT. Based on the CDR3 plus reference TRBV5-1 and TRBJ2-3, the full variable domain is KAGVTQTPRYLIKTRGQQVTLSCSPISGHRSVSWYQQTPGQGLQFLFEYFSETQRNKGNFPGRFSGRQFSNSRSEMNVSTLELGDSALYLCASSLESGGITDTQYFGPGTRLTVL.

The chain recombines TRBV7-2 with TRBJ2-5, with a weak D call TRBD2 (5 bases). Germline V lookup: CDR1 SGHTA, CDR2 FQGNSA. The CDR3 length is 13 residues. V lost 5 bases and J lost 4, with 11 bases in between. CDR3 DNA: TGTGCCAGCAGCCGCGGAGCGGTAGAGACCCAGTACTTC. It encodes CASSRGAVETQYF.